This TCR beta chain was profiled in a study of T cells in localized non-small cell lung cancer. Findings and caveats of the study: Adjacent lung was found to contain a median about 62 of the top 100 tumor clones. Heterogeneity stays possible, as sequencing covered only one tumor region.

The table came from immunoSEQ multiplex PCR; TCRdb's copy has only in-frame clones and leaves some out. The sample includes under 65,000 clones, over 80% seen only once; the top ten take 15% to 20%. Regarding this clone: Antigen unknown.

The ends were cut back, 6 bases at V and 0 bases at J, with 16 bases in the middle. The CDR3 runs to 15 residues. Germline V gene sequence: CDR1 SQVTM, CDR2 ANQGSEA. The TCR comes from a female donor aged 60 or older with stage II squamous cell lung carcinoma. The chain is built from TRBV29-1 and TRBJ2-3; perhaps TRBD2 as D (5 bases). Sequencing was performed on peripheral blood, taken before any cancer treatment. The CDR3 DNA reads TGCAGCGTCCCCCGGACGGACTCTAGCACAGATACGCAGTATTTT. As protein: CSVPRTDSSTDTQYF.